This T cell receptor beta chain was identified during a study of cytomegalovirus exposure and HLA in healthy donors. This clone was seen a single time. Its antigen is unidentified. Trimming took 2 bases from V and 0 from J, leaving 17 bases between them. Per germline, CDR1 SGHTS and CDR2 YDEGEE. The CDR3 sequence is 17 residues long. Primers for the PCR totalled 60 Vbeta and 13 Jbeta. Original handling: Around 10 million of the 60 million to 80 million unique TCR beta chains counted in a later analysis were shared. Sequencing used immunoSEQ multiplex PCR; TCRdb keeps in-frame clones, though not all of them. That table is the source of V, J and clone size, and D and trimming were worked out from the DNA. The sample lists around 230,000 clones; approximately 78% were seen once. Study-level points and caveats: CMV serostatus was the only recorded immune exposure for donors. Cytomegalovirus association was listed for 150 to 200 TCR beta chains. Later work associated roughly 15,000 TCR beta sequences with HLA alleles at 0.05 false discovery rate.

The chain combines TRBV5-8 with TRBJ1-1; tentatively, D is TRBD1 (5 bases). The material sequenced was PBMCs. The TCR sequence derives from a boy under 18 in good health and CMV-seronegative. CDR3 residues: CASSFWSGRAVNTEAFF. Here the CDR3 DNA reads TGTGCCAGCAGCTTCTGGTCCGGCAGGGCGGTGAACACTGAAGCTTTCTTT.